These T cell receptor beta chains were read from a single sample in a study of radiotherapy plus CTLA-4 blockade in lung cancer. Data came from immunoSEQ multiplex PCR; TCRdb stores just in-frame clones and leaves some out. Of around 65,000 clones listed, roughly 80% are singletons. This material consisted of peripheral blood, taken from a patient treated with radiotherapy plus ipilimumab. These receptors all come from a human donor with non-small cell lung cancer who had a complete response to radiotherapy plus ipilimumab. Each CDR3 is given with its conserved first and last residue. The order of the fields is J gene, V gene, D gene, clone size, CDR3 protein, CDR3 DNA. D genes are given only for firm matches. For some rows the clone size is stated as once, few or many, or as a class when expanded; others skip it.

TRBJ2-3,TRBV18,-,-,CASSPPEYADTQYF,TGTGCCAGCTCACCACCGGAGTATGCAGATACGCAGTATTTT
TRBJ2-1,TRBV9,-,-,CASSVLQGSYNEQFF,TGTGCCAGCAGCGTACTCCAGGGGTCATACAATGAGCAGTTCTTC
TRBJ2-3,TRBV7-9,-,-,CASSFSLVQGGATDTQYF,TGTGCCAGCAGCTTTAGTTTGGTCCAAGGTGGGGCCACAGATACGCAGTATTTT
TRBJ2-1,TRBV29-1,TRBD2,few,CSVDPYTGTSNDNEQFF,TGCAGCGTTGACCCCTATACCGGGACTAGTAACGACAATGAGCAGTTCTTC
TRBJ2-2,TRBV5-1,-,-,CASSSGGRSSNTGELFF,TGCGCCAGCAGCTCCGGCGGGCGGTCCTCGAACACCGGGGAGCTGTTTTTT
TRBJ1-1,TRBV18,TRBD1,few,CASSPPGGQGTEAFF,TGTGCCAGCTCACCACCCGGCGGACAGGGAACTGAAGCTTTCTTT
TRBJ1-2,TRBV18,-,-,CASSPQPGNYGYTF,TGTGCCAGCTCACCTCAGCCGGGTAACTATGGCTACACCTTC
TRBJ2-5,TRBV9,-,-,CASSPRLAAGETQYF,TGTGCCAGCAGCCCCAGGTTAGCGGCCGGAGAGACCCAGTACTTC
TRBJ1-2,TRBV7-9,TRBD1,-,CASSQQTGSILYGYTF,TGTGCCAGCAGCCAGCAGACAGGGAGCATACTCTATGGCTACACCTTC
TRBJ1-1,TRBV4-1,-,-,CASSQDSQGRMNTEAFF,TGCGCCAGCAGCCAAGATTCGCAGGGCAGAATGAACACTGAAGCTTTCTTT
TRBJ2-5,TRBV10-3,-,few,CAISGELPRETQYF,TGTGCCATCAGTGGGGAGTTACCGAGAGAGACCCAGTACTTC
TRBJ2-1,TRBV6-6,TRBD1,-,CASIPPQGDRGQFF,TGTGCCAGCATTCCCCCCCAGGGGGACAGGGGGCAGTTCTTC
TRBJ2-5,TRBV2,-,-,CASSGGGGKTQYF,TGTGCCAGCAGCGGAGGGGGCGGGAAGACCCAGTACTTC
TRBJ1-3,TRBV28,-,-,CASSLGHRRGAIYF,TGTGCCAGCAGTTTAGGTCACCGCAGGGGCGCCATATATTTT
TRBJ2-7,TRBV5-1,-,-,CASSYQAGSAYEQYF,TGCGCCAGCAGCTACCAAGCAGGGAGCGCCTACGAGCAGTACTTC
TRBJ2-6,TRBV5-8,-,-,CASRFYLGGKGANVLTF,TGTGCCAGCAGGTTCTACCTGGGTGGAAAGGGGGCCAACGTCCTGACTTTC
TRBJ1-2,TRBV29-1,-,-,CSVEDPLGPANYGYTF,TGCAGCGTTGAAGACCCCCTAGGGCCCGCTAACTATGGCTACACCTTC
TRBJ2-3,TRBV11-2,TRBD1,once,CASSYTGGVGTDTQYF,TGTGCCAGCAGCTATACAGGGGGCGTGGGCACAGATACGCAGTATTTT
TRBJ2-5,TRBV2,-,-,CATTGQGETQYF,TGTGCCACCACGGGGCAGGGAGAGACCCAGTACTTC
TRBJ1-1,TRBV9,TRBD1,-,CASSVGDRLNTEAFF,TGTGCCAGCAGCGTAGGGGACAGATTGAACACTGAAGCTTTCTTT
TRBJ1-3,TRBV19,-,-,CASRVRSPGNTIYF,TGTGCCAGTAGAGTGAGGAGCCCTGGAAACACCATATATTTT
TRBJ1-5,TRBV7-9,-,once,CASSLSEGTGNQPQHF,TGTGCCAGCAGCTTATCCGAGGGAACGGGAAATCAGCCCCAGCATTTT
TRBJ2-2,TRBV5-1,TRBD2,-,CASNQLAGVPGELFF,TGCGCCAGCAACCAACTAGCGGGAGTACCCGGGGAGCTGTTTTTT
TRBJ1-5,TRBV6-1,TRBD1,few,CASSPGTARNQPQHF,TGTGCCAGCAGCCCCGGGACAGCACGCAATCAGCCCCAGCATTTT
TRBJ2-1,TRBV7-8,TRBD2,few,CANGLAGGYEQFF,TGTGCCAACGGACTAGCGGGAGGGTATGAGCAGTTCTTC
TRBJ1-2,TRBV7-6,-,-,CASSLEGNYGYTF,TGTGCCAGCAGCTTAGAGGGGAACTATGGCTACACCTTC
TRBJ2-7,TRBV6-1,-,-,CASLGTVNYEQYF,TGTGCCAGCCTGGGGACGGTGAACTACGAGCAGTACTTC
TRBJ1-2,TRBV10-3,TRBD1,-,CAISLTGAGGYTF,TGTGCCATCAGCCTGACAGGGGCGGGGGGCTACACCTTC
TRBJ1-5,TRBV5-4,TRBD1,-,CASSQGQSYQPQHF,TGTGCCAGCAGCCAGGGACAGTCTTATCAGCCCCAGCATTTT
TRBJ2-7,TRBV4-1,TRBD1,few,CASSQEQGYYYEQYF,TGCGCCAGCAGCCAAGAACAGGGGTATTACTACGAGCAGTACTTC
TRBJ1-5,TRBV10-2,-,-,CASSLGAGQPQHF,TGCGCCAGCAGTTTGGGCGCGGGTCAGCCCCAGCATTTT
TRBJ1-4,TRBV4-1,TRBD1,-,CASSQDAGQPNEKLFF,TGCGCCAGCAGCCAAGATGCGGGACAGCCAAATGAAAAACTGTTTTTT
TRBJ2-5,TRBV7-7,TRBD1,-,CASSLGQRVGVETQYF,TGTGCTAGCAGCTTGGGACAGAGAGTAGGTGTGGAGACCCAGTACTTC
TRBJ1-1,TRBV5-1,-,once,CASSLERSGAFF,TGCGCCAGCAGCTTGGAGAGGAGTGGAGCTTTCTTT
TRBJ1-1,TRBV7-8,-,-,CASSQGMNTEAFF,TGTGCCAGCAGTCAGGGGATGAACACTGAAGCTTTCTTT
TRBJ1-2,TRBV19,-,-,CASTVPPDYGYTF,TGTGCCAGTACCGTCCCCCCGGACTATGGCTACACCTTC
TRBJ2-7,TRBV7-9,-,-,CASSLGSALMYEQYF,TGTGCCAGCAGCTTAGGAAGCGCCCTCATGTACGAGCAGTACTTC
TRBJ1-1,TRBV18,TRBD1,-,CASSRPWDSMNTEAFF,TGTGCCAGCTCGCGCCCGTGGGACAGCATGAACACTGAAGCTTTCTTT
TRBJ2-3,TRBV28,-,-,CASSLWGGGADTQYF,TGTGCCAGCAGTTTATGGGGTGGGGGGGCCGATACGCAGTATTTT
TRBJ1-4,TRBV15,-,-,CATSRGTWTNEKLFF,TGTGCCACCAGCAGAGGAACTTGGACTAATGAAAAACTGTTTTTT
TRBJ2-1,TRBV27,-,-,CASSSGTRIEQFF,TGTGCCAGCAGTTCCGGGACGCGCATTGAGCAGTTCTTC
TRBJ1-5,TRBV4-3,-,-,CASSQEAEGQPQHF,TGCGCCAGCAGCCAAGAGGCGGAGGGCCAGCCCCAGCATTTT
TRBJ2-7,TRBV7-9,-,-,CASSPRGSYEQYF,TGTGCCAGCAGCCCCAGGGGTTCCTACGAGCAGTACTTC
TRBJ1-1,TRBV4-1,-,-,CASSQVLRDTEAFF,TGCGCCAGCAGCCAAGTGCTAAGGGACACTGAAGCTTTCTTT
TRBJ2-5,TRBV4-3,TRBD1,-,CASSQGQGGQETQYF,TGCGCCAGCAGCCAGGGACAGGGCGGGCAAGAGACCCAGTACTTC
TRBJ2-2,TRBV7-2,TRBD1,-,CASSSRQGAYTGELFF,TGTGCCAGCAGTTCTCGACAGGGGGCGTACACCGGGGAGCTGTTTTTT
TRBJ2-2,TRBV11-2,TRBD2,-,CASRKLAGNTGELFF,TGTGCCAGCAGAAAACTAGCGGGGAACACCGGGGAGCTGTTTTTT
TRBJ1-2,TRBV5-6,-,-,CASSLVRNGYTF,TGTGCCAGCAGCTTGGTCAGAAATGGCTACACCTTC
TRBJ2-2,TRBV6-5,TRBD2,-,CASSSGTRNTGELFF,TGTGCCAGCAGTTCCGGGACTAGGAACACCGGGGAGCTGTTTTTT
TRBJ2-3,TRBV30,TRBD2,-,CAWSLREGLYF,TGTGCCTGGAGTCTACGGGAGGGGCTGTATTTT
TRBJ2-1,TRBV11-3,-,-,CASSSAGVTYNEQFF,TGTGCCAGCAGCTCAGCAGGGGTAACTTACAATGAGCAGTTCTTC
TRBJ2-2,TRBV18,TRBD2,few,CASSPSGLASGELFF,TGTGCCAGCTCACCATCGGGACTAGCTAGCGGGGAGCTGTTTTTT
TRBJ1-2,TRBV7-2,-,-,CASQPGRRNIDYGYTF,TGTGCCAGTCAACCGGGACGGCGCAATATAGACTATGGCTACACCTTC
TRBJ1-4,TRBV5-1,-,-,CASSLLGQANEKLFF,TGCGCCAGCAGCTTGTTGGGGCAGGCTAATGAAAAACTGTTTTTT